Listed here is a single T cell receptor (beta chain). Its antigen is unidentified. The sample belongs to a study of cytomegalovirus exposure and HLA in healthy donors. Healthy bone marrow donors supplied every sample. V lost 7 bases and J 8 bases, leaving 14 bases between the germline ends. CDR1 and CDR2 from the germline V gene are GTSNPN and SVGIG (reference sequence). The CDR3 runs to 11 residues. Findings and limits, study-wide: Immune exposure was documented only through CMV serostatus.

This PCR relied on a set of 60 Vbeta primers and 13 Jbeta primers. Produced via immunoSEQ multiplex PCR; TCRdb's table is partial and in-frame only. The top ten clones hold approximately 7% of a sample with approximately 160,000 clones, 75% to 85% of them seen once. The chain carries TRBV30 and TRBJ1-2; possible D gene TRBD1, 5 bases. Sequencing was done on a sample of PBMCs. The sequence derives from a male donor in good health and CMV-seropositive. CDR3 protein: CASQIGGGYTF. CDR3 nucleotides: TGTGCCTCTCAGATTGGGGGGGGCTACACCTTC.